These 28 T cell receptor beta chains originate from one sample sequenced in a study of a mutant IDH1 vaccine in newly diagnosed glioma. Described time point: week 11, during vaccination. Each dose of the vaccine consisted of 300 ug of mutant IDH1 20-mer peptide, with topical imiquimod. Clones were sequenced by immunoSEQ multiplex PCR, and TCRdb holds only the in-frame ones, with some missing. The top ten clones hold 5.5% of a sample with roughly 130,000 clones, about four fifths of them seen once. Their specific antigens are unknown. Sequenced material: PBMCs, taken from a glioma patient whose treatment included an IDH1 peptide vaccine. Source of these receptors: a man between 40 and 49 years old with glioma.

The J gene is TRBJ2-3, the V gene TRBV6-5; the match to TRBD2 covers 9 bases. Germline assignment: CDR1 MNHEY and CDR2 SVGAGI. The junction had 5 bases not matched to a gene; V was cut back by 6 bases and J by 4 bases. The CDR3 is 14 residues long. The CDR3 protein is CASSPAGGSDTQYF. DNA for the CDR3: TGTGCCAGCAGCCCAGCGGGAGGATCAGATACGCAGTATTTT.

This sequence joins TRBV18 and TRBJ1-6, with 9 bases aligning to TRBD1. Trimming cost V 4 bases and J 7 bases; bases outside gene matches: 5. There are 15 residues in the CDR3. The germline V gene has CDR1 KGHSH and CDR2 LQKENI. The CDR3 is CASSQIQGANSPLHF. The CDR3 DNA follows: TGTGCCAGCTCACAAATACAGGGGGCGAATTCACCCCTCCACTTT.

The count of this clone is one. The chain has TRBV28 and TRBJ2-5; D possibly corresponds to TRBD1 (5 bases). This CDR3 comprises 15 residues. Germline values: CDR1 MDHEN, CDR2 SYDVKM. The V end lost 3 bases, the J end lost 4 bases, and 15 bases lay between the germline ends. CDR3 amino acids: CASSFEAGSRETQYF. The DNA of the CDR3 is TGTGCCAGCAGTTTTGAGGCAGGGTCAAGAGAGACCCAGTACTTC.

The J gene is TRBJ2-2, the V gene TRBV4-3; 14 bases match TRBD2. J lost 4 bases, V lost 4 bases, and 2 bases had no gene match. The CDR3 is 16 amino acids. CDR1 is LGHNA and CDR2 is YSLEER in the germline V gene. Here the CDR3 reads CASSRGLAGGTGELFF. The CDR3 bases are TGCGCCAGCAGCCGCGGACTAGCGGGAGGCACCGGGGAGCTGTTTTTT.

The chain links TRBV9 to TRBJ2-4, with 10 bases identical to TRBD1. The ends lost 4 bases at V and 6 bases at J; junction bases unmatched: 10. The V gene's germline CDR1 is SGDLS and CDR2 YYNGEE. The CDR3 has 16 residues. The CDR3 loop reads CASSMGQGRAPNIQYF. Written as DNA, the CDR3 is TGTGCCAGCAGCATGGGACAGGGGCGGGCCCCAAACATTCAGTACTTC.

The chain is built from TRBV27 and TRBJ2-1; D is uncertain. The germline gives CDR1 MNHEY, CDR2 SMNVEV (reference sequence). Trimming left V 4 bases short and J 6 bases short, with 16 bases between. The length of the CDR3 is 15 residues. The CDR3 reads CASSSTGSAANEQFF. The CDR3 nucleotides are TGTGCCAGCAGTTCCACCGGAAGCGCTGCCAATGAGCAGTTCTTC.

The chain recombines TRBV7-2 with TRBJ2-5; 13 bases are a match to TRBD2. Per germline, CDR1 SGHTA and CDR2 FQGNSA. The junction had 13 bases not matched to a gene; V was cut back by 5 bases and J by 4 bases. The CDR3 contains 18 residues. The CDR3 sequence is CASSDGLAGDHILETQYF. The CDR3 DNA is TGTGCCAGCAGCGATGGACTAGCGGGAGATCATATACTAGAGACCCAGTACTTC.

CDR3 bases: TGTGCCAGCAGCGGCCAGACAGGGCGAGGCTATGGCTACACCTTC. Protein sequence: CASSGQTGRGYGYTF. J is TRBJ1-2 and V is TRBV9; the match to TRBD1 covers 7 bases. Germline CDR1 reads SGDLS; CDR2 reads YYNGEE. V gave up 3 bases and J gave up 4 bases; unmatched junction bases: 9. The CDR3 covers 15 residues. The variable domain in full, with the rest retrieved from reference TRBV9 and TRBJ1-2, is DSGVTQTPKHLITATGQRVTLRCSPRSGDLSVYWYQQSLDQGLQFLIQYYNGEERAKGNILERFSAQQFPDLHSELNLSSLELGDSALYFCASSGQTGRGYGYTFGSGTRLTVV.

A word on this clone: Other DNA sequences in this specimen translate into the identical CDR3. V and J are TRBV5-5 and TRBJ1-1; D gene ambiguous. Trimming shortened V by 0 bases and J by 2 bases, and 11 bases separated the two germline ends. This CDR3 is built from 15 residues. Per the germline V gene, CDR1 is SGHKS and CDR2 is YYEKEE (reference sequence). The CDR3 protein is CASSLDGWGNTEAFF. In nucleotides, the CDR3 is TGTGCCAGCAGCTTGGACGGGTGGGGTAACACTGAAGCTTTCTTT.

The rearrangement uses TRBV6-5 and TRBJ1-5; D gene unclear. Trimming took off 6 bases at V and 2 bases at J, with 11 bases between the two ends. The CDR3 consists of 14 residues. Germline V gives CDR1 MNHEY, CDR2 SVGAGI. In DNA, the CDR3 is TGTGCCAGCAGACAGACGGGTGGCAATCAGCCCCAGCATTTT. As protein: CASRQTGGNQPQHF.

This chain connects TRBV7-2 to TRBJ2-5, with 7 bases matching TRBD2. CDR1 is SGHTA, CDR2 FQGNSA, per germline. The CDR3 has 14 residues. V shed 5 bases, J shed 5 bases, and the junction held 8 bases outside the gene matches. CDR3 sequence: CASSPNGGGETQYF. CDR3 in DNA: TGTGCCAGCAGCCCAAATGGGGGAGGGGAGACCCAGTACTTC.

This sequence joins TRBV6-1 and TRBJ1-5; the D is unclear. Germline V CDR1 and CDR2: MNHNS, SASEGT. The CDR3 is 15 residues long. V lost 0 bases and J lost 5, with 11 bases in between. The CDR3 DNA sequence: TGTGCCAGCAGTGAAGCTACGGGGTTATATCAGCCCCAGCATTTT. Protein sequence: CASSEATGLYQPQHF.

V is TRBV4-3 and J is TRBJ2-7; possibly TRBD1 or TRBD2 for D (5 bases each). The V gene's germline CDR1 is LGHNA and CDR2 YSLEER. V was cut by 2 bases and J by 2 bases, with 10 bases left in between. The CDR3 runs 14 residues. The CDR3 nucleotides are TGCGCCAGCAGCCAATGGACGGGGCCCTACGAGCAGTACTTC. Translation gives CASSQWTGPYEQYF.

This clone was seen a single time. The rearrangement uses TRBV19 and TRBJ1-1; weak D call: TRBD1 (6 bases). CDR1 is LNHDA and CDR2 is SQIVND in the germline V gene (reference sequence). This CDR3 contains 13 residues. The V end lost 7 bases, the J end lost 4 bases, and 13 bases lay between the germline ends. CDR3: CASTIRGVTEAFF. In nucleotides, the CDR3 is TGTGCCAGTACAATAAGGGGGGTCACTGAAGCTTTCTTT.

The chain uses TRBV19 and TRBJ1-5; D remains ambiguous. This CDR3 comprises 15 residues. Germline CDR1 and CDR2: LNHDA and SQIVND (reference sequence). V lost 3 bases and J lost 5, with 14 bases in between. CDR3 sequence reads: CASSIGQRKDQPQHF. CDR3 nucleotide sequence: TGTGCCAGTAGTATCGGCCAAAGGAAGGATCAGCCCCAGCATTTT.

The gene calls are TRBV29-1 and TRBJ2-4; D is unclear. CDR3 length equals 13 residues. Germline V gene lookup returns CDR1 SQVTM and CDR2 ANQGSEA. V gave up 5 bases and J gave up 5 bases, with 13 bases separating them. The CDR3 DNA follows: TGCAGCGTTCTTTGGCGTCTTGAAAACATTCAGTACTTC. Its translation is CSVLWRLENIQYF.

CDR3 region: CASSLVAWQPGDYGYTF. The CDR3 DNA is TGTGCCAGCAGCTTAGTTGCGTGGCAGCCCGGGGACTATGGCTACACCTTC. V and J are TRBV7-2 and TRBJ1-2; no clear D. Trimming took off 1 base at V and 3 bases at J, with 18 bases between the two ends. This CDR3 has 17 amino acids. The germline V gene encodes CDR1 SGHTA and CDR2 FQGNSA.

CDR3 region: CASSSPQGAGDTQYF. As DNA, the CDR3 is TGTGCCAGCAGCTCGCCACAGGGGGCCGGAGATACGCAGTATTTT. V is TRBV7-9 and J is TRBJ2-3; 9 bases map to TRBD1. Germline CDR1 reads SEHNR; CDR2 reads FQNEAQ (reference sequence). CDR3 size: 15 residues. J lost 5 bases, V lost 4 bases, and 7 bases had no gene match.

The rearrangement links TRBV28 to TRBJ2-1, with 8 bases that match TRBD2. This CDR3 has 14 residues. Unmatched junction bases numbered 11, after V lost 7 bases and J lost 9 bases. Germline loops: CDR1 MDHEN, CDR2 SYDVKM. Here the CDR3 reads CASTSGGARSEQFF. The CDR3 region has the DNA TGTGCCAGCACCAGCGGGGGCGCGAGGAGTGAGCAGTTCTTC.

This clone was picked up one time. The V gene is TRBV18, the J gene TRBJ2-2, with 8 bases lining up with TRBD1. With 5 bases clipped from V and 5 bases from J, the junction kept 10 bases outside the gene matches. Germline V gene sequence: CDR1 KGHSH, CDR2 LQKENI. The CDR3 contains 16 residues. The CDR3: CASSTLGTGGTGELFF. Written as DNA, the CDR3 is TGTGCCAGCTCAACCCTCGGGACAGGAGGTACCGGGGAGCTGTTTTTT. The variable domain in full, with the rest retrieved from reference TRBV18 and TRBJ2-2, is NAGVMQNPRHLVRRRGQEARLRCSPMKGHSHVYWYRQLPEEGLKFMVYLQKENIIDESGMPKERFSAEFPKEGPSILRIQQVVRGDSAAYFCASSTLGTGGTGELFFGEGSRLTVL.

CDR3 DNA sequence: TGTGCCAGCAGCTTAGAAGGGGGCGGCACTGAAGCTTTCTTT. Translating gives CASSLEGGGTEAFF. The chain couples TRBV11-3 to TRBJ1-1; the match to TRBD1 covers 7 bases. Germline CDR1 is SGHNT and CDR2 is YENEEA. The CDR3 is made up of 14 amino acids. The V gene end was trimmed by 0 bases and the J gene end by 4 bases; junction bases not matched to a gene: 2. The full variable domain, its missing parts supplied by reference TRBV11-3 and TRBJ1-1, is EAGVVQSPRYKIIEKKQPVAFWCNPISGHNTLYWYLQNLGQGPELLIRYENEEAVDDSQLPKDRFSAERLKGVDSTLKIQPAELGDSAVYLCASSLEGGGTEAFFGQGTRLTVV.

There are a few counts of this clone. The rearrangement links TRBV19 to TRBJ1-1, with a weak D call TRBD1 (6 bases). The CDR3 extends over 13 amino acids. V lost 10 bases, J lost 5 bases, and 17 bases lay in between. Germline-derived CDR1 and CDR2 are LNHDA and SQIVND (reference sequence). CDR3 coding DNA: TGTGCCACTTCGGGGGGGGCGCGAACTGAAGCTTTCTTT. This gives the protein CATSGGARTEAFF.

This clone has a handful of counts. The chain links TRBV7-6 to TRBJ1-4, with 8 nucleotides matching TRBD1. Per the germline V gene, CDR1 is SGHVS and CDR2 is FNYEAQ. The V segment lost 2 bases and the J segment 7 bases; nucleotides outside the gene matches: 9. The CDR3 is 16 amino acids. The CDR3 sequence is CASSLLQDRAGEKLFF. CDR3 nucleotides: TGTGCCAGCAGCTTACTGCAGGACAGGGCGGGTGAAAAACTGTTTTTT.

This clone was picked up one time. The chain combines TRBV7-8 with TRBJ2-7, with D unclear. CDR3 length equals 15 residues. The V end lost 2 bases, the J end lost 5 bases, and 16 bases lay between the germline ends. Germline V gives CDR1 SGHVS, CDR2 FQNEAQ. CDR3 loop: CASSLPLDRTNEQYF. The CDR3 DNA sequence: TGTGCCAGCAGCTTACCCCTCGACCGAACCAACGAGCAGTACTTC.

This chain connects TRBV28 to TRBJ2-7; D might be TRBD1 (5 bases). V lost 2 bases and J 6 bases, leaving 20 bases between the germline ends. This CDR3 contains 16 residues. The germline V gene has CDR1 MDHEN and CDR2 SYDVKM. The DNA for the CDR3 is TGTGCCAGCAGTTTAAACCCTGGCAGGGCCAAGGGCGAGCAGTACTTC. Its protein product is CASSLNPGRAKGEQYF.

The V and J genes are TRBV27 and TRBJ1-4, with D perhaps TRBD1 (5 bases). The length of the CDR3 is 15 residues. Germline-derived CDR1 and CDR2 are MNHEY and SMNVEV (reference sequence). V was pared by 3 bases and J by 8 bases, with 16 bases between. The DNA of the CDR3 is TGTGCCAGCAGTTTGAAGAGGCAGGGTGAGGAAAAACTGTTTTTT. It is translated as CASSLKRQGEEKLFF.

The chain combines TRBV5-6 with TRBJ2-7; TRBD1 agrees at 8 bases. The CDR3 consists of 15 residues. V shed 0 bases, J shed 9 bases, and the junction held 11 bases outside the gene matches. Germline V gene data show CDR1 as SGHDT and CDR2 as YYEEEE. CDR3 nucleotides: TGTGCCAGCAGCTTGGACAGGGGGGTAGTCGTCGGGCAGTACTTC. It codes for CASSLDRGVVVGQYF.

This sequence joins TRBV29-1 and TRBJ1-1; a possible D gene is TRBD1 (5 bases). Deletions cut 0 bases from V and 1 base from J, with 6 bases between. Looked up from germline, CDR1 is SQVTM and CDR2 is ANQGSEA. CDR3 length: 13 amino acids. The CDR3 loop is CSVEDRGNTEAFF. CDR3 nucleotide sequence: TGCAGCGTTGAAGATAGGGGGAACACTGAAGCTTTCTTT.